One and the same sample provided the 30 T cell receptor beta chains below, sequenced in a study of blood T cell repertoires in COVID-19. Clones were read by immunoSEQ multiplex PCR, and TCRdb kept only the in-frame ones, dropping some. Of some 260,000 clones detected, about 87% appear once; the ten largest clones hold roughly 6%. Sequences were obtained from peripheral blood. All receptors come from a woman between 25 and 40 years old with COVID-19, enrolled during active disease.

The chain combines TRBV4-3 with TRBJ2-7; a possible D gene is TRBD2 (6 bases). The CDR3 extends over 15 amino acids. Trimming shortened V by 5 bases and J by 1 base, and 15 bases separated the two germline ends. Germline lookup yields CDR1 LGHNA and CDR2 YSLEER. In DNA, the CDR3 is TGCGCCAGCAGCGTCGCCTACCGGGGGTCCTACGAGCAGTACGTC. Amino acid sequence: CASSVAYRGSYEQYV.

The V and J genes are TRBV7-8 and TRBJ2-1; the match to TRBD2 covers 12 bases. The J segment lost 9 bases and the V segment lost 4 bases, leaving 10 bases of the junction unmatched. The CDR3 consists of 16 residues. In germline, CDR1 is SGHVS, CDR2 FQNEAQ. DNA for the CDR3: TGTGCCAGCAGCTCCGCCGGACTAGCGGGATTTAGTGAGCAGTTCTTC. Its protein is CASSSAGLAGFSEQFF.

V gene TRBV12-3 or TRBV12-4 combines with J gene TRBJ2-3, with D maybe TRBD2 (6 bases). Trimming stripped 6 bases from V and 9 bases from J, with 13 bases between. This CDR3 has 12 amino acids. The CDR3 protein is CASRVGGNTQYF. The CDR3 nucleotides read TGTGCCAGCAGAGTCGGAGGGAACACGCAGTATTTT.

The V and J genes are TRBV6-2 or TRBV6-3 and TRBJ2-5; D might be TRBD2 (6 bases). Germline V CDR1 and CDR2: MNHEY, SVGEGT. Trimming took off 2 bases at V and 5 bases at J, with 15 bases between the two ends. The CDR3 consists of 15 residues. CDR3: CASSYGQGGGETQYF. The CDR3 DNA follows: TGTGCCAGCAGTTACGGTCAGGGAGGAGGGGAGACCCAGTACTTC.

This clone was detected only a few times. The chain carries TRBV20-1 and TRBJ2-1; 7 bases fit TRBD2. The V gene end was trimmed by 3 bases and the J gene end by 7 bases; junction bases not matched to a gene: 9. The CDR3 length is 14 residues. Germline lookup yields CDR1 DFQATT and CDR2 SNEGSKA (reference sequence). CDR3 amino acids: CSASVTSVLNEQFF. The CDR3 DNA reads as TGCAGTGCTAGTGTTACTAGCGTCCTGAATGAGCAGTTCTTC.

This clone was recorded only once. The rearrangement joins TRBV28 to TRBJ2-2; no firm D call. The CDR3 is 15 amino acids. From germline, CDR1 is MDHEN and CDR2 SYDVKM. Trimming left V 4 bases short and J 1 base short, with 10 bases between. The CDR3 nucleotides are TGTGCCAGCAGTTCCCCCCTCGGGAACACCGGGGAGCTGTTTTTT. Amino acids: CASSSPLGNTGELFF.

This chain links TRBV9 with TRBJ2-1, with 8 nucleotides matching TRBD1. CDR3 length: 15 residues. J lost 4 bases, V lost 4 bases, and 7 bases had no gene match. Per germline, CDR1 SGDLS and CDR2 YYNGEE. The CDR3 protein is CASSPTGQAYNEQFF. In DNA, the CDR3 is TGTGCCAGCAGCCCCACGGGACAGGCTTACAATGAGCAGTTCTTC.

This rearrangement joins TRBV10-3 to TRBJ2-5; 12 bases fit TRBD2. The CDR3 covers 14 residues. The J segment lost 2 bases and the V segment lost 10 bases, leaving 5 bases of the junction unmatched. Per germline, CDR1 ENHRY and CDR2 SYGVKD. CDR3: CASLAGGPQETQYF. The CDR3 DNA reads TGTGCCAGCCTAGCGGGGGGGCCTCAAGAGACCCAGTACTTC.

The chain uses TRBV10-3 and TRBJ1-1; the D is unclear. Germline-derived CDR1 and CDR2 are ENHRY and SYGVKD. CDR3 length equals 13 residues. V was cut by 7 bases and J by 1 base, with 10 bases left in between. The CDR3 DNA reads as TGTGCCATCACCGATGACAAGAACACTGAAGCTTTCTTT. This codes for CAITDDKNTEAFF.

The V call is TRBV6-4, the J call TRBJ2-1; maybe TRBD1 (5 bases). This CDR3 comprises 15 residues. The V end was cut by 3 bases, the J end by 0 bases, with 9 bases between. CDR1 MRHNA and CDR2 SNTAGT come from the germline V gene. CDR3 nucleotide sequence: TGTGCCAGCAGTGAAGGGGTGAGCTCCTACAATGAGCAGTTCTTC. Its translation is CASSEGVSSYNEQFF.

This clone was counted a few times. The V call is TRBV11-2, the J call TRBJ2-3, with 7 bases matching TRBD2. The junction had 8 bases not matched to a gene; V was cut back by 5 bases and J by 3 bases. CDR1 is SGHAT, CDR2 FQNNGV, per germline. The length of the CDR3 is 15 residues. CDR3 loop: CASSPRTSKTDTQYF. CDR3 DNA sequence: TGTGCCAGCAGCCCGAGGACTAGTAAGACAGATACGCAGTATTTT.

V gene TRBV29-1 combines with J gene TRBJ1-1; 7 bases are shared with TRBD1. With 2 bases clipped from V and 3 bases from J, the junction kept 6 bases outside the gene matches. Germline V gives CDR1 SQVTM, CDR2 ANQGSEA. This CDR3 contains 14 residues. CDR3 sequence (DNA): TGCAGCGTTGAATCCCCAGGGGGAGACACTGAAGCTTTCTTT. Translating gives CSVESPGGDTEAFF.

The rearrangement uses TRBV2 and TRBJ1-2, with D possibly being TRBD1 (5 bases). The CDR3 extends over 14 amino acids. Per the germline V gene, CDR1 is SNHLY and CDR2 is FYNNEI. V dropped 3 bases and J dropped 6 bases, with 14 bases sitting between them. DNA for the CDR3: TGTGCCAGCAGTGACGGCCAGGGAGGGGATGGCTACACCTTC. Translated: CASSDGQGGDGYTF.

The chain carries TRBV24-1 and TRBJ2-2; tentative D call: TRBD2 (6 bases). The V end lost 5 bases, the J end lost 5 bases, and 11 bases lay between the germline ends. This CDR3 contains 14 residues. Germline V lookup: CDR1 KGHDR, CDR2 SFDVKD. The CDR3 sequence is CATSAGERTGELFF. The CDR3 bases are TGTGCCACCAGTGCGGGAGAGCGGACCGGGGAGCTGTTTTTT.

The gene calls are TRBV4-2 and TRBJ2-7; 10 positions agree with TRBD2. This CDR3 region has 15 residues. From germline, CDR1 is LGHNA and CDR2 YNFKEQ. V shed 0 bases, J shed 4 bases, and the junction held 3 bases outside the gene matches. Here the CDR3 DNA reads TGTGCCAGCAGCCAAGAGTCTAGCGGGGGTTACGAGCAGTACTTC. It specifies CASSQESSGGYEQYF.

The chain carries TRBV7-9 and TRBJ1-2; 11 bases are a match to TRBD1. CDR1 and CDR2 (germline): SEHNR, FQNEAQ (reference sequence). CDR3 length: 14 amino acids. The ends lost 5 bases at V and 5 bases at J; junction bases unmatched: 4. The CDR3 DNA follows: TGTGCCAGCAGCGGACAGGGGGCTCGGTATGGCTACACCTTC. Its translation is CASSGQGARYGYTF.

The V and J genes are TRBV19 and TRBJ2-1, with 10 nucleotides matching TRBD1. The CDR3 contains 17 residues. Germline V gene sequence: CDR1 LNHDA, CDR2 SQIVND (reference sequence). The junction had 6 bases not matched to a gene; V was cut back by 3 bases and J by 1 base. This CDR3 is CASSIGGQGISYNEQFF. CDR3 in DNA: TGTGCCAGTAGTATCGGGGGACAGGGGATATCCTACAATGAGCAGTTCTTC.

The chain carries TRBV28 and TRBJ2-3; D might be TRBD1 (5 bases). CDR1 and CDR2 (germline): MDHEN, SYDVKM. V dropped 2 bases and J dropped 0 bases, with 12 bases sitting between them. There are 16 residues in the CDR3. The CDR3 region is CASSLRPRDSTDTQYF. DNA of the CDR3: TGTGCCAGCAGTTTACGGCCCAGGGATAGCACAGATACGCAGTATTTT.

The J gene is TRBJ2-2, the V gene TRBV6-2 or TRBV6-3, with TRBD1 matching 7 bases. V shed 7 bases and J 7 bases; nucleotides not matched to a gene: 18. The CDR3 is 17 amino acids. Germline lookup yields CDR1 MNHEY and CDR2 SVGEGT. Here the CDR3 reads CASIPTYPGQRVGELFF. In DNA, the CDR3 is TGTGCCAGCATCCCCACATACCCGGGACAGAGGGTCGGGGAGCTGTTTTTT.

This rearrangement joins TRBV7-2 to TRBJ2-2; TRBD2 aligns across 8 bases. Germline-derived CDR1 and CDR2 are SGHTA and FQGNSA. CDR3 length: 12 amino acids. For the CDR3, the DNA is TGTGCTGACGGGGGGGTTACCGGGGAGCTGTTTTTT. This translates into CADGGVTGELFF.

The rearrangement links TRBV5-1 to TRBJ1-6; 10 bases agree with TRBD1. The germline CDR1 and CDR2 sequences are SGHRS and YFSETQ. The CDR3 is made up of 15 amino acids. J gave up 15 bases and V 1 base, and 10 bases lay outside the gene matches. The CDR3 protein is CASSLSGTGVEGLHF. The CDR3 DNA is TGCGCCAGCAGCTTGTCCGGGACAGGGGTGGAAGGCCTCCACTTT.

The chain has TRBV21-1 and TRBJ2-2; TRBD1 is the table's D call and was not checked against the DNA. TRBV21-1 constitutes a pseudogene. CDR3 length equals 18 residues. For the CDR3, the DNA is TGTGCCAGCAAAGTAGGGGGCAGGGGAGATGAGAACACCGGGGAGCTGTTTTTT. Its protein is CASKVGGRGDENTGELFF.

The gene calls are TRBV9 and TRBJ1-1, with 7 positions matching TRBD1. The V gene's germline CDR1 is SGDLS and CDR2 YYNGEE. Trimming cost V 3 bases and J 0 bases; bases outside gene matches: 2. The CDR3 has 14 residues. This chain's CDR3 is CASSATGVNTEAFF. In nucleotides, the CDR3 is TGTGCCAGCAGCGCCACAGGGGTGAACACTGAAGCTTTCTTT.

J is TRBJ1-2 and V is TRBV24-1, with D perhaps TRBD1 (6 bases). Germline V gene data show CDR1 as KGHDR and CDR2 as SFDVKD. The length of the CDR3 is 13 residues. The V gene lost 5 bases and the J gene lost 3 bases, with 9 bases spanning the gap. The CDR3 DNA sequence: TGTGCCACCAGTGGTACAGGGCACTATGGCTACACCTTC. This sequence encodes CATSGTGHYGYTF.

This chain joins TRBV15 and TRBJ2-7; TRBD2 aligns across 8 bases. The CDR3 is 16 residues long. J was trimmed by 9 bases and V by 0 bases; bases with no gene match: 13. Germline loops: CDR1 LNHNV, CDR2 YYDKDF (reference sequence). The CDR3, as DNA: TGTGCCACCAGCAGAGATACTAGCGGATACCCAAACCGGCAGTACTTC. This translates into CATSRDTSGYPNRQYF.

Here the CDR3 reads CASSYSADRLNTEAFF. In DNA, the CDR3 is TGTGCCAGCAGTTACTCGGCGGACAGACTGAACACTGAAGCTTTCTTT. The rearrangement uses TRBV6-5 and TRBJ1-1; D possibly corresponds to TRBD1 (6 bases). CDR1 is MNHEY and CDR2 is SVGAGI in the germline V gene. V lost 0 bases to trimming and J lost 0 bases, with 11 bases between them. There are 16 residues in the CDR3.

The rearrangement links TRBV11-3 to TRBJ2-1, with D possibly matching TRBD2 (7 bases). Germline CDR1 reads SGHNT; CDR2 reads YENEEA. V lost 1 base and J 5 bases, leaving 21 bases between the germline ends. This CDR3 spans 18 amino acids. This CDR3 reads CASSLGYNAGAFNNEQFF. CDR3 coding DNA: TGTGCCAGCAGCTTAGGCTATAATGCGGGGGCCTTCAACAATGAGCAGTTCTTC.

This clone has a single count. This chain uses TRBV5-6 with TRBJ2-5; 8 nucleotides align to TRBD2. The CDR3 contains 18 residues. CDR1 is SGHDT, CDR2 YYEEEE, per germline. J lost 3 bases, V lost 1 base, and 14 bases had no gene match. The CDR3 protein is CASSLLGGADDEEETQYF. The CDR3 bases are TGTGCCAGCAGCTTGCTCGGGGGGGCAGATGACGAGGAAGAGACCCAGTACTTC.

The V call is TRBV18, the J call TRBJ2-3, with a possible D match to TRBD2 (6 bases). Germline CDR1 reads KGHSH; CDR2 reads LQKENI. This CDR3 spans 17 amino acids. Trimming cost V 3 bases and J 1 base, with 17 bases left between them. The CDR3 here is CASSPEGSGYRTDTQYF. The DNA of the CDR3 is TGTGCCAGCTCACCGGAGGGTAGCGGATACCGCACAGATACGCAGTATTTT. The complete variable domain, with remaining parts taken from reference TRBV18 and TRBJ2-3, reads NAGVMQNPRHLVRRRGQEARLRCSPMKGHSHVYWYRQLPEEGLKFMVYLQKENIIDESGMPKERFSAEFPKEGPSILRIQQVVRGDSAAYFCASSPEGSGYRTDTQYFGPGTRLTVL.

The rearrangement joins TRBV6-6 to TRBJ2-2; 11 bases map to TRBD2. V shed 6 bases and J 4 bases; nucleotides not matched to a gene: 7. Germline CDR1 MNHNY, CDR2 SVGAGI (reference sequence). This CDR3 has 16 residues. CDR3 amino acids: CASSQTSGELTGELFF. The CDR3 coding sequence is TGTGCCAGCAGCCAGACTAGCGGGGAACTCACCGGGGAGCTGTTTTTT.